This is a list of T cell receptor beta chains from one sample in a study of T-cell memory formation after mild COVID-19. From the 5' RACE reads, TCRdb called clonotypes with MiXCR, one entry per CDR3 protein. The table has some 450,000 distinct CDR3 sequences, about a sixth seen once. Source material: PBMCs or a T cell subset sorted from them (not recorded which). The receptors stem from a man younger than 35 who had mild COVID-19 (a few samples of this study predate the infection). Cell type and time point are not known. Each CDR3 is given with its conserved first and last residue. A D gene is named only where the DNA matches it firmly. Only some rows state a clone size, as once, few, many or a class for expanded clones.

TGCGCCAGCAGTAACGGACGGGGCTCAAACATTCAGTACTTC CASSNGRGSNIQYF TRBV10-2 . TRBJ2-4 .
TGTGCCAGCAGCACCGGGGGCGTGGGTGGCTACACCTTC CASSTGGVGGYTF TRBV7-9 . TRBJ1-2 few
TGCAGTGCTAGCCCCTTGGCCCAGCCCCAGCATTTT CSASPLAQPQHF TRBV20-1 . TRBJ1-5 few
TGTGCCAGCAGTTTTCAGGGGCAGCCCCAGCATTTT CASSFQGQPQHF TRBV2 . TRBJ1-5 .
TGCGCCAGCAGCCCCATAGCGGGGGCCCGCAATGAGCAGTTCTTC CASSPIAGARNEQFF TRBV5-1 TRBD2 TRBJ2-1 .
TGTGCCATCAGTGATCAACGGAAGAGCTCCTACGAGCAGTACTTC CAISDQRKSSYEQYF TRBV10-3 . TRBJ2-7 many
TGTGCCAGATGGGGGACAGTTATATCAGATACGCAGTATTTT CARWGTVISDTQYF TRBV6-6 TRBD1 TRBJ2-3 .
TGTGCCAGCAGCCGAACTAGCGGGGGGTGGAATGAGCAGTTCTTC CASSRTSGGWNEQFF TRBV7-9 TRBD2 TRBJ2-1 few
TGCAGCGTTGTCGAACAGGACGGGAATTCACCCCTCCACTTT CSVVEQDGNSPLHF TRBV29-1 . TRBJ1-6 few
TGTGCCAGCAGGCAAAGGGATACGGGACTAGCGGGGGGCGTGGTGGAGACAGATACGCAGTATTTT CASRQRDTGLAGGVVETDTQYF TRBV7-2 TRBD2 TRBJ2-3 few
TGCAGCGCGTCTGACAGCCGCACAGATACGCAGTATTTT CSASDSRTDTQYF TRBV29-1 . TRBJ2-3 many
TGTGCCAGCAGTGAGCAGGGGCCTAACTACGAGCAGTACTTC CASSEQGPNYEQYF TRBV2 . TRBJ2-7 few
TGCGCCAGCAACTCGGGACAGGCACAAGAGACCCAGTACTTC CASNSGQAQETQYF TRBV5-1 TRBD1 TRBJ2-5 few
TGTGCCAGCAGCTTAGTAGGAATATTCACCGGGGAGCTGTTTTTT CASSLVGIFTGELFF TRBV7-2 . TRBJ2-2 .
TGCAGTGCTCGAAGCCCGGGGTACTATGGCTACACCTTC CSARSPGYYGYTF TRBV20-1 . TRBJ1-2 .
TGCAGCGTAGAAGGGCGGGGGGGCAATGAGCAGTTCTTC CSVEGRGGNEQFF TRBV29-1 TRBD2 TRBJ2-1 .
TGTGCCAGCCAGCCAGGGTTCGGCACTGAAGCTTTCTTT CASQPGFGTEAFF TRBV6-5 . TRBJ1-1 few
TGTGCCAGCAGCTCCTGGACAGTGGTTTCACCCCTCCACTTT CASSSWTVVSPLHF TRBV7-2 . TRBJ1-6 .
TGTGCCAGCTCACTACGGCCGGGACAGCGAAATTCACCCCTCCACTTT CASSLRPGQRNSPLHF TRBV18 TRBD1 TRBJ1-6 few
TGCAGTGCTATACCGACTAGCCCCGGGGAGCTGTTTTTT CSAIPTSPGELFF TRBV20-1 TRBD2 TRBJ2-2 few
TGTGCCAGCGGACAGGGGGTGAGGGAGACCCAGTACTTC CASGQGVRETQYF TRBV7-8 TRBD1 TRBJ2-5 .
TGCGCCAGCAGCTCGGGGGCCGGCGCGGGGCCGAATGAAAAACTGTTTTTT CASSSGAGAGPNEKLFF TRBV5-1 . TRBJ1-4 few
TGCGCCAGCAGCTTTAGACCGGCGGAAAACATTCAGTACTTC CASSFRPAENIQYF TRBV5-1 . TRBJ2-4 .
TGTGCCAGCAGCCAAGATCAATGGGGTCGGAACATTCAGTACTTC CASSQDQWGRNIQYF TRBV4-2 . TRBJ2-4 .
TGTGCCAGCAGCCTACAAAAGACAGGGGGCAAAAACATTCAGTACTTC CASSLQKTGGKNIQYF TRBV7-9 TRBD1 TRBJ2-4 .
TGTGCTAGTGGTATCCCGGGACAGATCTACGAGCAGTACTTC CASGIPGQIYEQYF TRBV12-5 TRBD1 TRBJ2-7 .
TGCAGCGTTGTTGTTAGCGGGGGGTGGGATACGCAGTATTTT CSVVVSGGWDTQYF TRBV29-1 TRBD2 TRBJ2-3 .
TGTGCCAGCAGCTTGGGACCCGGGGGGGACACTGAAGCTTTCTTT CASSLGPGGDTEAFF TRBV5-5 . TRBJ1-1 many
TGCGCCAGCAGTGAGATGGTACAAGAGACCCAGTACTTC CASSEMVQETQYF TRBV10-2 . TRBJ2-5 many
TGCGCCAGCACCTGGGGGTATGACTATGGCTACACCTTC CASTWGYDYGYTF TRBV5-1 . TRBJ1-2 .
TGTGCCAGCAGCTTAGCGTTAACGAACACTGAAGCTTTCTTT CASSLALTNTEAFF TRBV7-6 . TRBJ1-1 few
TGCGCCAGCAGCGAGGGACGGTACCAAGAGACCCAGTACTTC CASSEGRYQETQYF TRBV5-1 . TRBJ2-5 .
TGCAGTGCTAGACCAGAAGCGGTGCGTACGCAGTATTTT CSARPEAVRTQYF TRBV20-1 . TRBJ2-3 .
TGTGCCAGCAGGGGTGGGACTAGCGGGGGTTCCTACAATGAGCAGTTCTTC CASRGGTSGGSYNEQFF TRBV2 TRBD2 TRBJ2-1 many
TGTGCCAGCAGCTTAGACGGATTCAATGAGCAGTTCTTC CASSLDGFNEQFF TRBV7-3 . TRBJ2-1 .
TGCGCCAGCAGCCAGCGCGGGGGGGCCACAGATACGCAGTATTTT CASSQRGGATDTQYF TRBV4-3 TRBD2 TRBJ2-3 few
TGTGCCAGCAGCCAAGGCAGGGGGGGAAGTCAGCCCCAGCATTTT CASSQGRGGSQPQHF TRBV3-1 TRBD1 TRBJ1-5 once
TGCGCCAGCAGCTTGTGGGGGGGGGCGTCCAATGAAGCTTTCTTT CASSLWGGASNEAFF TRBV5-1 . TRBJ1-1 many
TGTGCCAGCAGTTGGGGGCGCAACTATGGCTACACCTTC CASSWGRNYGYTF TRBV27 . TRBJ1-2 few
TGCAGTGCTACAATGACAGATCAGCCCCAGCATTTT CSATMTDQPQHF TRBV20-1 . TRBJ1-5 few
TGTGCCAGCAGTTTATGGCAGACTGGAAACACCATATATTTT CASSLWQTGNTIYF TRBV12-3/TRBV12-4 . TRBJ1-3 once
TGTGCCAGCAGTTTAAGAGGGCAGGGGATTGCACCCCTCCACTTT CASSLRGQGIAPLHF TRBV28 . TRBJ1-6 few
TGTGCCAGCAGCCTACCGGGACTAGCGTCCACCGGGGAGCTGTTTTTT CASSLPGLASTGELFF TRBV7-2 TRBD2 TRBJ2-2 few
TGTGCCAGCAGTTTCCCCGGGACAGAGGGCGAAGCTTTCTTT CASSFPGTEGEAFF TRBV12-3/TRBV12-4 TRBD1 TRBJ1-1 .
TGCGCCAGCAGCCAAGAGAATCAAGGGGAGACCCAGTACTTC CASSQENQGETQYF TRBV4-3 . TRBJ2-5 few
TGCAGTGCTAGGTTACGGCTTCTTAGCTCCTACAATGAGCAGTTCTTC CSARLRLLSSYNEQFF TRBV20-1 . TRBJ2-1 .
TGTGCCATCAAGGTGGCAGACCAGGTCAATGAGCAGTTCTTC CAIKVADQVNEQFF TRBV10-3 . TRBJ2-1 few
TGTGCCAGCAGTGCACAGGGGGGCATTTATGGCTACACCTTC CASSAQGGIYGYTF TRBV6-5 TRBD1 TRBJ1-2 few
TGTGCCATCAATAGACAGGCGAGGAACACTGAAGCTTTCTTT CAINRQARNTEAFF TRBV10-3 . TRBJ1-1 few
TGCAGCGTTCTACAGGTAACACACGAGCAGTACTTC CSVLQVTHEQYF TRBV29-1 . TRBJ2-7 many
TGCAGTGCTAGCGTCCCGTATGAGGACACCGGCCTTTATGGCTACACCTTC CSASVPYEDTGLYGYTF TRBV20-1 . TRBJ1-2 few
TGTGCCAGCATCGGGCCGGGACCCAGGTCGGAGCTGTTTTTT CASIGPGPRSELFF TRBV11-2 . TRBJ2-2 few
TGTGCCAGCAGCCTTAGCGGGACACGAGAGACCCAGTACTTC CASSLSGTRETQYF TRBV3-1 TRBD2 TRBJ2-5 few
TGTGCCAGCAGTTGGCCACCGGGACAGGGTTACAATGAGCAGTTCTTC CASSWPPGQGYNEQFF TRBV12-3/TRBV12-4 TRBD1 TRBJ2-1 few
TGTGCCAGCAGCTTTTTAGAATGGGCTTACGAGCAGTACTTC CASSFLEWAYEQYF TRBV7-8 . TRBJ2-7 .
TGTGCCAGCAGCCAAGAGGGTTGGGACGAGCAGTACTTC CASSQEGWDEQYF TRBV14 . TRBJ2-7 .
TGCGCCAGCAGCCGGACTCCCGATTCTGAAGCTTTCTTT CASSRTPDSEAFF TRBV4-3 . TRBJ1-1 few
TGTGCCAGCAGTTACACAGGGGAAAGCTATCAGCCCCAGCATTTT CASSYTGESYQPQHF TRBV6-5 TRBD1 TRBJ1-5 .
TGCGCCAGCAGCGCTGGGGCCCAAGAGACCCAGTACTTC CASSAGAQETQYF TRBV5-1 . TRBJ2-5 many
TGTGCCAGCAGTCAACCCCGATTAGGTCAAGAGACCCAGTACTTC CASSQPRLGQETQYF TRBV6-2/TRBV6-3 . TRBJ2-5 .